The rows below give T cell receptor beta chains drawn from one sample of a study of cytomegalovirus exposure and HLA in healthy donors. This table comes from immunoSEQ multiplex PCR, and its TCRdb copy is limited to in-frame clones, with some not included. The sample lists 120,000 or so clones, 85% to 90% occurring once. The sample comprised PBMCs. Source of these receptors: a woman younger than 45 in good health and CMV-seropositive. Each CDR3 is given with its conserved first and last residue. Clone sizes are given selectively: once, few, many, or a class where the clone is expanded.

v_gene: TRBV15
abundance: .
j_gene: TRBJ2-7
len: 14
CDR3aa: CATSSASGLYEQYF

v_gene: TRBV2
abundance: .
j_gene: TRBJ2-7
len: 12
CDR3aa: CASSELGGEQYF

v_gene: TRBV2
abundance: .
j_gene: TRBJ2-5
len: 14
CDR3aa: CASKGQGGQETQYF

v_gene: TRBV9
abundance: .
j_gene: TRBJ2-3
len: 18
CDR3aa: CASSVNSPTSGRTDTQYF

v_gene: TRBV6-5
abundance: .
j_gene: TRBJ1-1
len: 15
CDR3aa: CASSYSRAGGTEAFF

v_gene: TRBV5-3
abundance: .
j_gene: TRBJ1-5
len: 15
CDR3aa: CARSSQGYSNQPQHF

v_gene: TRBV6-6
abundance: .
j_gene: TRBJ2-7
len: 15
CDR3aa: CASSPGLAGVNEQYF

v_gene: TRBV28
abundance: .
j_gene: TRBJ2-3
len: 16
CDR3aa: CASSQDRGVSTDTQYF

v_gene: TRBV30
abundance: .
j_gene: TRBJ2-5
len: 15
CDR3aa: CAWSVGGWYQETQYF

v_gene: TRBV5-6
abundance: .
j_gene: TRBJ2-7
len: 14
CDR3aa: CASSAGQGWYEQYF

v_gene: TRBV14
abundance: once
j_gene: TRBJ2-4
len: 12
CDR3aa: CASSQEGAPQYF

v_gene: TRBV7-9
abundance: .
j_gene: TRBJ2-1
len: 16
CDR3aa: CASSLGTPSSYNEQFF

v_gene: TRBV7-2
abundance: .
j_gene: TRBJ1-5
len: 12
CDR3aa: CASSLWGQPQHF

v_gene: TRBV6-1
abundance: .
j_gene: TRBJ2-7
len: 16
CDR3aa: CASSVQRGAFSYEQYF

v_gene: TRBV5-4
abundance: once
j_gene: TRBJ1-2
len: 15
CDR3aa: CASSVNGWPRGGYTF

v_gene: TRBV10-3
abundance: .
j_gene: TRBJ2-7
len: 17
CDR3aa: CAIRDDEGLAGPYEQYF

v_gene: TRBV25-1
abundance: .
j_gene: TRBJ1-5
len: 14
CDR3aa: CASSDLGNDQPQHF

v_gene: TRBV7-2
abundance: .
j_gene: TRBJ2-7
len: 15
CDR3aa: CASSPDIVGAYEQYF

v_gene: TRBV5-1
abundance: once
j_gene: TRBJ2-5
len: 13
CDR3aa: CASSLGGQETQYF